One TCR beta chain is described in this entry. The data originate from a study of T cells in localized non-small cell lung cancer. The germline gives CDR1 KGHSH, CDR2 LQKENI. This CDR3 is built from 16 residues. The V end lost 0 bases, the J end lost 4 bases, and 15 bases lay between the germline ends. The method was immunoSEQ multiplex PCR; TCRdb's version includes in-frame clones alone and lacks a portion of them. Of around 26,000 clones detected, over 85% appear once; the ten largest clones hold 2.8%. This sequence joins TRBV18 and TRBJ1-1; D unresolved. The TCR was taken from a woman between 18 and 49 years old with stage I lung adenocarcinoma. The sequencing here drew on peripheral blood, taken before any cancer treatment. The CDR3 region is CASSPPIVKQSTEAFF. The CDR3 region has the DNA TGTGCCAGCTCACCACCTATAGTTAAACAGAGCACTGAAGCTTTCTTT.